This T cell receptor beta chain was sequenced for a study of cytomegalovirus exposure and HLA in healthy donors (dated by TCRdb to 2016 to 2017). Notes on the research overall: An earlier analysis of roughly 500 of the donors reported 276 Gb of sequence data and 90 million to 120 million unique TCR beta sequences obtained from approximately 180 million T cells. Roughly 300 gigabases of sequencing data and some 85 million unique TCR sequences were included in an early release covering roughly 600 HLA-typed donors. Of the approximately 400 genotyped donors, less than 85% were placed in the genetic ancestry cluster associated with self-reported Caucasian donors. The study was designed to test whether signatures of past pathogen exposure could be identified by cataloging public T cell receptors. The study profiled the T cell repertoires of hundreds of subjects by immunosequencing and related them to cytomegalovirus serostatus. Besides the first cohort of around 700 subjects, a separate validation cohort made up of roughly 130 different subjects was used. The study combined high-throughput TCR immunosequencing, statistical association of individual TCRs with disease status, and machine learning to predict cytomegalovirus infection status. A later analysis re-examined previously published TCR beta repertoires from roughly 720 donors and added high-resolution HLA genotyping to investigate patterns of TCR occurrence. The later analysis used no new phenotypic data to find candidate immune exposures, relying instead on TCR beta sequences and their occurrence across donors. An earlier analysis of about 620 of the donors applied high-throughput TCR beta sequencing to assess whether each TCR beta V gene segment acted as functional or pseudogenic. Donor age, sex, ethnicity and CMV serostatus were compiled together with the repertoire data. A later genetic analysis used genome-wide SNP genotypes for about three fifths of the 666 donors, treating that subset as a discovery cohort. All discovery cohort repertoires had been generated on a single sequencing platform. HLA typing included class I and class II loci at four-digit resolution. Typing coverage varied by locus: roughly 620-630 donors for A, B, C, DRB1 and DQB1; 522 for DQA1; about 590 for DPA1; around 490 for DPB1. Roughly five DR-DQ haplotypes were handled as single units for association and clustering, since linkage in the cohort was strong. Among some 400 genotyped donors of the cohort, an average of approximately 220,000 unique TCR beta nucleotide sequences was sequenced per donor, of which about 19% were non-productive.

Study-level results and caveats: In an earlier analysis of some 640 of the donors, most TCR beta V segments were observed in productive rearrangements about 87% or about 30% of the time, broadly matching IMGT annotations. A later genetic analysis associated a missense DCLRE1C variant with V-gene and J-gene trimming of TCR beta chains, and an independent cohort replicated the association. Because some donors lacked HLA typing at each locus, the association tests relied only on the typed subset. Presence/absence analyses assumed roughly uniform sequencing depth across donors, an assumption that may not hold. Compared with equally common non-associated chains, HLA-associated TCR beta chains in a later analysis were more clonally expanded and had lower generation probabilities. Several of the top co-occurrence clusters appeared to be linked to parvovirus B19, influenza, CMV and Epstein-Barr virus, according to a later analysis. In a later analysis, most CMV-associated TCR beta chains were found to appear HLA-restricted, with HLA associations seemingly driven largely by CMV exposure. The authors suggested that the approach could potentially be generalized to other disease states and immunological phenotypes. Because counts were too low, roughly 17 rarely observed V segments, including chromosome 9 orphons, were left out of the earlier analysis of roughly 600 of the donors. A later analysis found that TCR association rates varied across HLA loci, with DRB1 alleles showing the most associated TCRs and HLA-C alleles the fewest. A few of the identified cytomegalovirus-associated TCR beta chains were confirmed in vitro to be specific for cytomegalovirus antigens. A further reported finding was that TCR beta sequences accurately predicted the HLA-A and HLA-B alleles for most subjects in the first cohort. The classifier was reported to diagnose cytomegalovirus status with high specificity and sensitivity in both the original cohort and the validation cohort. The cohort was sequenced for TCR beta chains only, and without alpha or paired-chain data the features that could be detected were limited. Linkage disequilibrium might explain the correlated functional status among segregating V segments, but an unknown experimental factor could not be ruled out. Most TCR sequences were seen in very few donors, while some public TCRs were found in many individuals. A cluster of highly shared sequence variants was judged likely to be a technical artifact of the sequencing pipeline. A later genetic analysis reported fewer N-insertions in productive TCRs among donors in an Asian-associated ancestry cluster than the roughly 640-donor mean. The only immune exposure information available for the cohort was CMV serostatus. At a false discovery rate of 0.05, a later analysis linked under 20,000 TCR beta sequences to specific HLA alleles. The study listed over 150 TCR beta chains as associated with cytomegalovirus. Strong co-occurrence of HLA alleles, especially DR and DQ, made assigning TCR associations to individual alleles difficult.

Library method: the immunoSEQ multiplex PCR assay. The multiplex PCR relied on a mix of 60 forward primers for TCR Vbeta segments and 13 reverse primers for TCR Jbeta segments. The CDR3 region of rearranged TCR beta genes was amplified from genomic DNA by a multiplex PCR assay. On the Illumina HiSeq System, the amplified TCR beta libraries were sequenced as 87-base-pair reads. Per the original workflow: A later analysis tallied tens of millions of unique TCR beta chains across the 650 to 750 repertoires, and some 12 million of those chains were shared by two or more donors. To remove PCR and sequencing errors, raw reads were error-corrected and collapsed into unique sequences using a nearest-neighbor algorithm that merged closely related sequences. CDR3 sequences were aligned to IMGT reference sequences to assign V, D and J gene segments. For a sequence to be retained, at least a six-nucleotide match to both a V gene segment and a J gene segment was required. A rearrangement was called productive if the CDR3 had no stop codons and remained in frame with V and J, and every other rearrangement was called non-productive. Following IMGT convention, CDR3 was defined as the stretch from the second conserved V-encoded cysteine to the conserved J-encoded phenylalanine. Sequences without an unambiguous match to a single V gene segment were excluded from the earlier analysis of over 500 of the donors. An earlier analysis of a few hundred of the donors called V segments functional above 56.7% productive rearrangements and segregating when the between-donor standard deviation exceeded 5%. A statistical classification framework was developed to diagnose cytomegalovirus status using the catalog of TCR beta chain sequences. In a later analysis, V and J genes were assigned by comparing TCR nucleotide sequences against IMGT/GENE-DB human TR gene sequences. In a later analysis, CDR3 sequences and most-parsimonious VDJ recombination scenarios were assigned using the TCRdist pipeline. In a later analysis, each TCR beta chain was defined by its CDR3 amino acid sequence together with its V-gene family, and reads without a unique V-gene family were excluded. A later analysis removed 592 highly shared, low-generation-probability nucleotide sequences to deal with suspected cross-contamination and a sequencing artifact. In a later analysis, a clonal expansion index was calculated for each public chain from normalized within-repertoire ranks of inferred template counts. In a later analysis, generation probabilities were computed with a VDJ recombination model fitted to out-of-frame rearrangements, and the resulting probabilities were checked against IGoR. In a later analysis, TCR-TCR, TCR-HLA and TCR-CMV co-occurrence was scored with hypergeometric tests, and a repertoire-size bias correction was applied to TCR pairs. A later analysis estimated false discovery rates by permuting HLA or CMV assignments 20 times. A later analysis grouped co-occurring TCRs with DBSCAN, adding TCRdist sequence similarity when clustering within HLA-allele-positive subsets. Repertoires with fewer than 30,000 or more than 120,000 public chains were left out of co-occurrence clustering, as were about 5 repertoires with anomalous nucleotide sharing. Sourced from immuneACCESS, this table was stored by TCRdb with only in-frame sequences that have V and J called. A share of the clones is absent; for the studies checked, an unresolved V gene accounts for under half, and the remainder has no known explanation. V, J and clone size are taken as reported in that table, and D and trimming were inferred from the DNA itself. This sample lists about 190,000 clones; approximately 80% were detected once. The biggest ten clones account for 1.7% of the sample.

The cohort was made up of several hundred healthy bone marrow donors. All cohort members were sampled while nominally healthy, although unrecorded immune exposures were likely present. The donor was CMV seronegative and belonged to the group of over 350 seronegative cohort members. A peripheral blood sample was provided by each donor, and peripheral blood mononuclear cells were used for TCR beta sequencing. The Qiagen DNeasy Blood Extraction Kit was used to extract genomic DNA from the blood cell samples. As regards this clone: What antigen it recognizes has not been identified. Within one base of it there is no much larger clone, and no base qualities were kept.

The sequenced sample was PBMCs. The TCR comes from a woman under 30 in good health and CMV-seronegative.

The CDR3 is CASSPRGGEQYF. The DNA sequence is given as TGTGCCAGTAGTCCCCGCGGAGGCGAGCAGTACTTC. The chain links TRBV19 with TRBJ2-7, with a tentative D gene TRBD2 over 5 matching bases. The V and J ends are trimmed by 5 bases and 6 bases, leaving 11 bases between them. The germline V gene (reference sequence) specifies LNHDA as CDR1 and SQIVND as CDR2. The cysteine opens and the phenylalanine closes a CDR3 of 12 amino acids. The DNA shown is the 36-base CDR3, in frame from base 1. Where the CDR3 stops, the reference TRBV19 and TRBJ2-7 genes take over; the full variable domain is DGGITQSPKYLFRKEGQNVTLSCEQNLNHDAMYWYRQDPGQGLRLIYYSQIVNDFQKGDIAEGYSVSREKKESFPLTVTSAQKNPTAFYLCASSPRGGEQYFGPGTRLTVT.